This T cell receptor (beta chain) stems from a study of T cell repertoires in cytomegalovirus infection. The wider study: Based on public TCR beta signatures, there were indications of CMV infection and of a matching HLA type. General observations from the study: There were carriers of CMV plus the relevant HLA, and cumulative public TCR beta family frequency identified them. The response measured ex vivo was dominated by TCR beta clonotypes (HLA-C-restricted and CMV-specific).

TCRdb reprocessed the reads via MiXCR and lists one record per CDR3 protein. The table records around 740,000 distinct CDR3 sequences, roughly 36% of them present only once. The CDR3 has 13 residues. The germline gives CDR1 LNHDA, CDR2 SQIVND (reference sequence). To note about this clonotype: The target antigen is unknown. At one end, the junction sequence differs from germline, possibly due to a read error.

The source material was PBMCs. This TCR was recovered from a human donor in good health (CMV status not recorded). Some clones in this sample may be carry-over from other donors' samples. V and J are TRBV19 and TRBJ1-1; D is ambiguous. The CDR3, as DNA: TGTGCCAGTATTATAGATCTGGCCGCAGGAGCTTTCTTT. Protein sequence: CASIIDLAAGAFF.